These 19 T cell receptor beta chains share one sample of origin, sequenced in a study of blood T cell repertoires in COVID-19. Generated by immunoSEQ multiplex PCR, the TCRdb table keeps only in-frame clones and is missing some. Here the sample spans hundreds of thousands of clones, roughly 90% being singletons. Sequencing input: peripheral blood. Receptors originate from a woman aged 70-85 years with COVID-19, enrolled during active disease.

The chain recombines TRBV5-1 with TRBJ2-5; D is perhaps TRBD1 (6 bases). The V end was cut by 3 bases, the J end by 5 bases, with 14 bases between. This CDR3 region has 14 residues. Germline loops: CDR1 SGHRS, CDR2 YFSETQ. CDR3 region: CASSSGSRGETQYF. DNA of the CDR3: TGCGCCAGCAGCTCGGGATCTAGGGGGGAGACCCAGTACTTC.

The chain recombines TRBV19 with TRBJ1-4, with 8 bases identical to TRBD1. The V gene's germline CDR1 is LNHDA and CDR2 SQIVND (reference sequence). The CDR3 is 15 residues long. The J segment lost 4 bases and the V segment lost 5 bases, leaving 6 bases of the junction unmatched. CDR3 sequence: CASSFQGANNEKLFF. The CDR3 nucleotides read TGTGCCAGTAGTTTTCAGGGGGCTAATAATGAAAAACTGTTTTTT.

This chain joins TRBV27 and TRBJ1-1; perhaps TRBD1 as D (5 bases). The CDR3 consists of 16 residues. Trimming took off 9 bases at V and 1 base at J, with 21 bases between the two ends. Germline CDR1 reads MNHEY; CDR2 reads SMNVEV (reference sequence). CDR3 nucleotides: TGTGCCAGTCGGGACGGCTCTGCGGGGGAGAACACTGAAGCTTTCTTT. Its translation is CASRDGSAGENTEAFF.

The gene calls are TRBV10-3 and TRBJ1-1; TRBD1 matches at 7 bases. Germline assignment: CDR1 ENHRY and CDR2 SYGVKD. This CDR3 comprises 13 residues. V shed 11 bases and J 4 bases; nucleotides not matched to a gene: 10. DNA for the CDR3: TGTGCCGCCCGCCAGGGGGTGGGCACTGAAGCTTTCTTT. Translated: CAARQGVGTEAFF.

The chain recombines TRBV28 with TRBJ2-7; 7 positions match TRBD1. V was clipped by 10 bases and J by 2 bases; unmatched bases: 8. The germline V gene has CDR1 MDHEN and CDR2 SYDVKM. CDR3 length equals 13 residues. CDR3 bases: TGTGCCACCGGGGACAGCGCTGCCTACGAGCAGTACTTC. It encodes CATGDSAAYEQYF. The full variable domain, in which reference TRBV28 and TRBJ2-7 provide the parts outside the CDR3, is DVKVTQSSRYLVKRTGEKVFLECVQDMDHENMFWYRQDPGLGLRLIYFSYDVKMKEKGDIPEGYSVSREKKERFSLILESASTNQTSMYLCATGDSAAYEQYFGPGTRLTVT.

V and J are TRBV4-1 and TRBJ1-5; 7 nucleotides agree with TRBD1. Germline trimming cut 3 bases from V and 6 bases from J; bases unmatched to any gene: 11. Germline loops: CDR1 MGHRA, CDR2 YSYEKL. This CDR3 has 16 amino acids. CDR3 nucleotide sequence: TGCGCCAGCAGCCAGAGTCCAACAGGGGTAGCTCAGCCCCAGCATTTT. This sequence encodes CASSQSPTGVAQPQHF.

V usage is TRBV10-2 and J usage is TRBJ1-1, with D maybe TRBD1 (6 bases). Germline-derived CDR1 and CDR2 are WSHSY and SAAADI. With 5 bases removed from V and 8 bases from J, the gap between germline ends came to 18 bases. The CDR3 is 14 amino acids. The CDR3 here is CASSRSPGAEEAFF. CDR3 DNA sequence: TGCGCCAGCAGTCGCTCACCAGGGGCGGAAGAAGCTTTCTTT.

The rearrangement links TRBV28 to TRBJ2-7; TRBD1 matches 7 bases. V lost 6 bases, J lost 4 bases, and 6 bases stayed unmatched. The CDR3 runs 13 residues. Germline CDR1 is MDHEN and CDR2 is SYDVKM. CDR3 sequence: CASRGTGEYEQYF. In DNA, the CDR3 is TGTGCCAGCAGGGGAACAGGGGAATACGAGCAGTACTTC.

The chain has TRBV10-1 and TRBJ1-1; a possible D gene is TRBD1 (6 bases). V lost 5 bases and J 3 bases, leaving 16 bases between the germline ends. CDR3 length: 15 amino acids. Germline assignment: CDR1 WNHNN and CDR2 SYGVQD (reference sequence). CDR3 region: CASSLNRESDTEAFF. CDR3 in DNA: TGCGCCAGCAGTCTGAACAGGGAGTCGGACACTGAAGCTTTCTTT.

Here the CDR3 DNA reads TGTGCCAGCAGTGAAGCCGGGGTGACTGAAGCTTTCTTT. This gives the protein CASSEAGVTEAFF. V usage is TRBV25-1 and J usage is TRBJ1-1; D is undetermined. This CDR3 has 13 residues. V shed 2 bases and J shed 5 bases, with 9 bases lying between them. CDR1 is MGHDK, CDR2 SYGVNS, per germline.

Turning to this clone: Its ends do not fully match the called genes, so a read error is possible. The rearrangement links TRBV3-1 (or the pseudogene TRBV3-2) to TRBJ2-1; no clear D. The CDR3 covers 14 residues. Germline lookup yields CDR1 LGHDT and CDR2 YNNKEL (reference sequence). The CDR3 here is CASSQRLSYNEQFF. The CDR3 bases are TGTGCCAGTAGCCAGCGCCTCTCCTACAATGAGCAGTTCTTC.

DNA for the CDR3: TGTGCCATCAGGGACAGGGAGGAGACCCAGTACTTC. Amino acid sequence: CAIRDREETQYF. The rearrangement joins TRBV10-3 to TRBJ2-5, with 8 bases identical to TRBD1. The ends lost 6 bases at V and 5 bases at J; junction bases unmatched: 2. CDR1 ENHRY and CDR2 SYGVKD come from the germline V gene. The CDR3 length is 12 residues.

This chain uses TRBV28 with TRBJ2-2; D unresolved. The germline V gene has CDR1 MDHEN and CDR2 SYDVKM. Trimming left V 3 bases short and J 6 bases short, with 11 bases between. CDR3 length equals 14 residues. The CDR3 bases are TGTGCCAGCAGTTTCGGAGTTTGGGCCGGGGAGCTGTTTTTT. This gives the protein CASSFGVWAGELFF.

The J gene is TRBJ1-4, the V gene TRBV5-1; 7 bases agree with TRBD1. This CDR3 is built from 14 residues. CDR1 and CDR2 (germline): SGHRS, YFSETQ. The V and J ends lost 2 bases and 8 bases, in that order; junction bases with no gene match: 6. The CDR3 region has the DNA TGCGCCAGCAGCTTCCCAGGGGGTAAGGAAAAACTGTTTTTT. Translating gives CASSFPGGKEKLFF.

The V and J genes are TRBV21-1 and TRBJ2-3; the table assigns TRBD1, which was not confirmed against the DNA. TRBV21-1 is tagged as a pseudogene. The CDR3 runs 18 residues. The CDR3 sequence is CASSKIRSGIASTDTQYF. CDR3 DNA sequence: TGTGCCAGCAGCAAAATTAGGTCAGGCATTGCTAGCACAGATACGCAGTATTTT.

This clone has a handful of counts. The chain combines TRBV19 with TRBJ1-1; D gene uncertain. CDR1 is LNHDA, CDR2 SQIVND, per germline (reference sequence). V was shortened by 3 bases and J by 5 bases, with 4 bases between the two germline ends. There are 11 residues in the CDR3. This CDR3 is CASSMRTEAFF. The DNA of the CDR3 is TGTGCCAGTAGTATGAGGACTGAAGCTTTCTTT.

Of note for this clone: Other DNA sequences in the sample encode the same CDR3. V is TRBV20-1 and J is TRBJ2-7; D call uncertain. This CDR3 spans 12 amino acids. V lost 3 bases, J lost 1 base, and 7 bases lay in between. Germline values: CDR1 DFQATT, CDR2 SNEGSKA (reference sequence). CDR3 coding DNA: TGCAGTGCTAGTCTCAGTTCCTACGAGCAGTACTTC. Amino acids: CSASLSSYEQYF.

The chain couples TRBV18 to TRBJ2-7, with D possibly matching TRBD1 (6 bases). V gave up 3 bases and J gave up 2 bases, with 8 bases separating them. In germline, CDR1 is KGHSH, CDR2 LQKENI. The CDR3 totals 13 residues. This chain's CDR3 is CASSPGTPYEQYF. CDR3 DNA: TGTGCCAGCTCACCTGGGACACCCTACGAGCAGTACTTC.

This chain links TRBV29-1 with TRBJ1-1; D remains ambiguous. V shed 2 bases and J shed 0 bases, with 13 bases lying between them. Germline V gives CDR1 SQVTM, CDR2 ANQGSEA. This CDR3 contains 15 residues. The CDR3 bases are TGCAGCGTTGAAAACCCTACAGTGATGAACACTGAAGCTTTCTTT. It encodes CSVENPTVMNTEAFF. The full variable domain, its missing parts supplied by reference TRBV29-1 and TRBJ1-1, is SAVISQKPSRDICQRGTSLTIQCQVDSQVTMMFWYRQQPGQSLTLIATANQGSEATYESGFVIDKFPISRPNLTFSTLTVSNMSPEDSSIYLCSVENPTVMNTEAFFGQGTRLTVV.